The 18 T cell receptor beta chains below were found in one sample sequenced in a study of regulatory T cells in long-lasting Graves disease. For TCR beta, libraries came from iRepertoire HTBI primers and Arm-PCR of CDR3 regions. TCRdb itself ran the multiplex PCR reads through MiXCR, one entry per CDR3 protein. The data show roughly 500,000 distinct CDR3 sequences, about 22% seen once. Time point given: persistent/refractory GD, antithyroid drugs over 5 years with positive TRAb. Extracted RNA from PBMCs served as the source of the TCR library. The source was peripheral blood mononuclear cells (PBMCs), collected when the disease was refractory, from a patient treated with antithyroid drugs. The receptor set was obtained from a female donor with Graves disease.

This clonotype was seen a few times. CDR3 protein: CASSLSPGGASGTQYF. The CDR3 bases are TGTGCCAGCAGTTTATCGCCAGGGGGCGCGAGCGGTACGCAGTATTTT. The chain links TRBV27 to TRBJ2-3; TRBD1 matches 8 bases. The CDR3 is 16 amino acids. The trim removed 0 bases at V and 8 bases at J, leaving 10 bases unmatched. The germline gives CDR1 MNHEY, CDR2 SMNVEV (reference sequence).

This clonotype showed up many times. The genes are TRBV18 and TRBJ2-5; D tentatively reads TRBD1 or TRBD2 (5 bases each). Trimming pared 3 bases from V and 4 bases from J, leaving 6 bases between. Germline CDR1 is KGHSH and CDR2 is LQKENI. The CDR3 extends over 12 amino acids. Written as DNA, the CDR3 is TGTGCCAGCTCACCCGGGACAGAGACCCAGTACTTC. Its protein is CASSPGTETQYF.

This clonotype was seen many times. The genes are TRBV6-5 and TRBJ2-7; 11 positions match TRBD2. The junction had 8 bases not matched to a gene; V was cut back by 0 bases and J by 7 bases. The CDR3 is 16 amino acids. In germline, CDR1 is MNHEY, CDR2 SVGAGI. The CDR3 coding sequence is TGTGCCAGCAGTTACTCCCCAGTAGCGGGAGGGAATGAGCAGTACTTC. Translation: CASSYSPVAGGNEQYF.

Many counts were recorded for this clonotype. This chain joins TRBV11-2 and TRBJ1-6; tentative D call: TRBD1 (5 bases). With 4 bases removed from V and 2 bases from J, the gap between germline ends came to 12 bases. This CDR3 has 16 amino acids. Germline V gene sequence: CDR1 SGHAT, CDR2 FQNNGV. The DNA of the CDR3 is TGTGCCAGCAGCTCCCGCGGGGGGGCCTATAATTCACCCCTCCACTTT. The encoded protein is CASSSRGGAYNSPLHF.

This clonotype occurred a few times. The chain is built from TRBV10-1 and TRBJ2-7, with D perhaps matching TRBD1 or TRBD2 (6 bases each). Germline V gives CDR1 WNHNN, CDR2 SYGVQD (reference sequence). Deletions cut 4 bases from V and 6 bases from J, with 10 bases between. The CDR3 covers 12 residues. The CDR3 spells CASSVGGREQYF. The CDR3 nucleotides read TGCGCCAGCAGTGTGGGGGGCCGCGAGCAGTACTTC.

This clonotype was counted many times. The CDR3 loop reads CASSLFGQSNQPQHF. Here the CDR3 DNA reads TGTGCCAGCAGTTTATTTGGCCAGAGCAATCAGCCCCAGCATTTT. The chain couples TRBV28 to TRBJ1-5, with D hard to call. This CDR3 is 15 amino acids long. Deletions cut 1 base from V and 1 base from J, with 8 bases between. Germline CDR1 reads MDHEN; CDR2 reads SYDVKM.

This clonotype was detected ten times or more. This chain connects TRBV11-2 to TRBJ2-7, with D unresolved. Trimming cost V 0 bases and J 1 base, with 10 bases left between them. Germline-derived CDR1 and CDR2 are SGHAT and FQNNGV. There are 15 residues in the CDR3. CDR3 sequence reads: CASSLDPGDSYEQYF. The CDR3 nucleotides read TGTGCCAGCAGCTTAGATCCAGGAGATTCCTACGAGCAGTACTTC.

The chain links TRBV6-5 to TRBJ1-5; D is uncertain. Germline V lookup: CDR1 MNHEY, CDR2 SVGAGI. The CDR3 runs 15 residues. V was cut by 2 bases and J by 3 bases, with 11 bases left in between. CDR3: CASSYPTGFNQPQHF. The CDR3, as DNA: TGTGCCAGCAGTTACCCCACTGGGTTCAATCAGCCCCAGCATTTT.

A few counts support this clonotype. The chain carries TRBV20-1 and TRBJ2-5; TRBD2 aligns across 7 bases. The CDR3 is 14 residues long. Germline V gene lookup returns CDR1 DFQATT and CDR2 SNEGSKA (reference sequence). For the CDR3, the DNA is TGCAGCCTTTTCAAGGGAGGGCGTTCAGAGACCCAGTACTTC. Its translation: CSLFKGGRSETQYF.

There are many counts of this clonotype. The V call is TRBV28, the J call TRBJ1-2; D gene unclear. V lost 4 bases and J lost 10, with 13 bases in between. Germline V gene lookup returns CDR1 MDHEN and CDR2 SYDVKM. The CDR3 length is 12 residues. The CDR3 is CASSSTDRTYTF. The DNA for the CDR3 is TGTGCCAGCAGTTCAACGGATAGGACCTACACCTTC.

The chain carries TRBV20-1 and TRBJ2-7; 8 positions agree with TRBD2. V lost 4 bases, J lost 5 bases, and 13 bases stayed unmatched. Germline V gives CDR1 DFQATT, CDR2 SNEGSKA (reference sequence). The CDR3 consists of 15 residues. The CDR3 here is CSATNSGTRGDEQYF. CDR3 nucleotide sequence: TGCAGTGCTACGAATTCCGGGACTAGGGGTGACGAGCAGTACTTC.

This clonotype has only a few counts. CDR3 in amino acids: CSARPEADYEQYF. For the CDR3, the DNA is TGCAGTGCCCGTCCGGAGGCGGACTACGAGCAGTACTTC. This chain joins TRBV20-1 and TRBJ2-7, with TRBD2 as a possible D gene (5 bases). This CDR3 region has 13 residues. Germline CDR1 is DFQATT and CDR2 is SNEGSKA (reference sequence). V was clipped by 6 bases and J by 3 bases, with 15 bases between them.

The rearrangement links TRBV10-3 to TRBJ2-1; D uncertain. Per germline, CDR1 ENHRY and CDR2 SYGVKD. Trimming pared 4 bases from V and 10 bases from J, leaving 14 bases between. This CDR3 is built from 13 residues. The CDR3 bases are TGTGCCATCAGTGTCGAGATCCTACGGGAGCAGTTCTTC. Its translation: CAISVEILREQFF.

This clonotype was seen a handful of times. The chain employs TRBV19 and TRBJ1-1, with TRBD1 as a possible D gene (6 bases). The CDR3 extends over 13 amino acids. Germline loops: CDR1 LNHDA, CDR2 SQIVND (reference sequence). The V end was cut by 4 bases, the J end by 6 bases, with 12 bases between. The CDR3 loop reads CASSRGRESEAFF. CDR3 DNA sequence: TGTGCCAGTAGTAGGGGGCGGGAGTCTGAAGCTTTCTTT.

This clonotype was detected ten times or more. The rearrangement links TRBV10-3 to TRBJ1-2, with a tentative D call TRBD1 (5 bases). V lost 8 bases to trimming and J lost 8 bases, with 15 bases between them. Per germline, CDR1 ENHRY and CDR2 SYGVKD. This CDR3 region has 12 residues. CDR3 coding DNA: TGTGCCATCTCACAGGACTTAGACGGCTACACCTTC. It specifies CAISQDLDGYTF.

This clonotype was counted at least ten times. The chain employs TRBV28 and TRBJ1-2, with TRBD1 matching over 9 bases. With 10 bases clipped from V and 5 bases from J, the junction kept 8 bases outside the gene matches. Per the germline V gene, CDR1 is MDHEN and CDR2 is SYDVKM. This CDR3 has 13 amino acids. CDR3 DNA: TGTGCCACCACATTGACAGGGGGATATGGCTACACCTTC. This encodes CATTLTGGYGYTF.

This clonotype was seen only once. The rearrangement uses TRBV11-2 and TRBJ2-5; 8 nucleotides agree with TRBD1. The trim removed 4 bases at V and 4 bases at J, leaving 5 bases unmatched. The germline V gene encodes CDR1 SGHAT and CDR2 FQNNGV. The CDR3 is 14 residues long. This CDR3 reads CASSSWTGRETQYF. The CDR3 region has the DNA TGTGCCAGCAGCTCGTGGACAGGGAGAGAGACCCAGTACTTC.

The rearrangement links TRBV29-1 to TRBJ2-7; 9 positions agree with TRBD1. Trimming took 6 bases from V and 2 from J; bases not matched to a gene: 5. Germline values: CDR1 SQVTM, CDR2 ANQGSEA. The CDR3 length is 13 residues. In DNA form, the CDR3 reads TGCAGCGTGGGACAGGGCGAGGCCTACGAGCAGTACTTC. Its protein product is CSVGQGEAYEQYF.